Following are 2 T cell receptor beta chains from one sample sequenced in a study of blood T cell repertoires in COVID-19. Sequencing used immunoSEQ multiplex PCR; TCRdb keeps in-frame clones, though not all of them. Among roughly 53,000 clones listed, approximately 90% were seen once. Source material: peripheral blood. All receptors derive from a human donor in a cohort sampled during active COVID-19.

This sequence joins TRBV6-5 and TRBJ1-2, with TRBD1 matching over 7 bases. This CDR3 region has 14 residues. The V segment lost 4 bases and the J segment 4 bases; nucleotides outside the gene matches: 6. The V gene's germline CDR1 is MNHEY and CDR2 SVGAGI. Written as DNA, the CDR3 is TGTGCCAGCAGTTCCAAGACAGGGATCTATGGCTACACCTTC. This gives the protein CASSSKTGIYGYTF.

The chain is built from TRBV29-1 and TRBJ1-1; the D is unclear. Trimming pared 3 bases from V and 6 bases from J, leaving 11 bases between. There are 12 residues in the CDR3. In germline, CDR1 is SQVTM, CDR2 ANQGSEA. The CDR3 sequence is CSVEAPGAEAFF. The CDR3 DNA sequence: TGCAGCGTTGAGGCCCCCGGGGCTGAAGCTTTCTTT.